The 3 T cell receptor beta chains below come from one sample, sequenced in a study of blood T cell repertoires in COVID-19. Profiling relied on immunoSEQ multiplex PCR, and the TCRdb table lists in-frame clones only, not all of them. Among fewer than 450,000 clones listed, about nine tenths were seen once. Sequencing used PBMCs or T cells enriched from blood (not recorded which). The receptor source for this set is a young man who had recovered from COVID-19.

The V call is TRBV19, the J call TRBJ1-5, with no clear D. The CDR3 sequence is 15 residues long. Trimming left V 6 bases short and J 1 base short, with 13 bases between. Germline V CDR1 and CDR2: LNHDA, SQIVND (reference sequence). The CDR3 loop is CASSAPQTSNQPQHF. The CDR3 bases are TGTGCCAGTAGCGCCCCACAGACCAGCAATCAGCCCCAGCATTTT.

The chain is built from TRBV11-3 and TRBJ1-2, with a weak D call TRBD1 (6 bases). Trimming cost V 4 bases and J 4 bases, with 13 bases left between them. The CDR3 spans 14 residues. Germline CDR1 reads SGHNT; CDR2 reads YENEEA. CDR3 in DNA: TGTGCCAGCAGCTCAACAGGGACGGGCTATGGCTACACCTTC. This encodes CASSSTGTGYGYTF.

The chain uses TRBV3-1 (or the pseudogene TRBV3-2) and TRBJ1-6; possible D gene TRBD1, 6 bases. Trimming took off 0 bases at V and 9 bases at J, with 12 bases between the two ends. Germline values: CDR1 LGHDT, CDR2 YNNKEL (reference sequence). The CDR3 extends over 15 amino acids. The CDR3 is CASSQDEGVFSPLHF. DNA for the CDR3: TGTGCCAGCAGCCAAGATGAGGGGGTTTTTTCACCCCTCCACTTT.